This T cell receptor beta chain was sequenced during a study of blood T cell repertoires in COVID-19. TCRdb's table, derived via immunoSEQ multiplex PCR, lists solely in-frame clones and lacks some. The sample yields 90,000 to 150,000 clones, 80% to 90% seen once. Sequencing was performed on peripheral blood. This clonotype was obtained from a woman in her forties or fifties with active or convalescent COVID-19.

The CDR3 bases are TGTGCCAGCAGCTTATCTCTTTCCTACGAGCAGTACTTC. This sequence encodes CASSLSLSYEQYF. J is TRBJ2-7 and V is TRBV11-1, with no clear D. The CDR3 totals 13 residues. V gave up 2 bases and J gave up 1 base, with 6 bases separating them. Germline CDR1 reads SGHAT; CDR2 reads FQDESV (reference sequence).